The TCR beta chain under discussion was sequenced for a study of blood T cell repertoires in COVID-19. The CDR3 is 17 amino acids. V lost 0 bases to trimming and J lost 2 bases; unmatched junction nucleotides: 5. Per the germline V gene, CDR1 is LGHNA and CDR2 is YNFKEQ. The assay was immunoSEQ multiplex PCR, and TCRdb's table has in-frame clones only and misses some. This table has some 130,000 clones, over 70% appearing once. The sequenced sample consisted of peripheral blood. The chain employs TRBV4-2 and TRBJ1-2, with 11 positions matching TRBD1. The origin of this receptor is a man aged 45-60 years with active COVID-19. The CDR3 sequence is CASSQDARTGGNYGYTF. DNA for the CDR3: TGTGCCAGCAGCCAAGATGCTCGGACAGGGGGCAACTATGGCTACACCTTC.